This T cell receptor beta chain was profiled in a study of identical twins. Regarding the study as a whole: Fewer insertions marked abundant cord blood beta clonotypes; young adult naive trended weakly, memory not at all.

There were only healthy Caucasians among the donors. Germline V CDR1 and CDR2: MGHRA, YSYEKL. There are 15 residues in the CDR3. The ends lost 2 bases at V and 5 bases at J; junction bases unmatched: 8. A universal primer site came from template switching; cDNA carried unique molecular identifiers. TCRdb independently ran MiXCR on the 5' RACE reads; one entry per CDR3 protein. The sample yields approximately 490,000 distinct CDR3 sequences, 20% to 25% seen once. On this clonotype: Its target is not known.

A further study also used this sample, focusing on yellow fever vaccine responses in identical twins. As that report states: Each twin's T cell response to the vaccine was reported to look partly convergent and partly personalized.

Sequencing was carried out using CD4+ T cells sorted from blood. This chain links TRBV4-1 with TRBJ2-5, with 7 nucleotides matching TRBD1. The receptor was isolated from a woman aged 18-30 years in good health. The DNA for the CDR3 is TGCGCCAGCAGCCAAACAGGGGCACCCGGGGAGACCCAGTACTTC. This gives the protein CASSQTGAPGETQYF.